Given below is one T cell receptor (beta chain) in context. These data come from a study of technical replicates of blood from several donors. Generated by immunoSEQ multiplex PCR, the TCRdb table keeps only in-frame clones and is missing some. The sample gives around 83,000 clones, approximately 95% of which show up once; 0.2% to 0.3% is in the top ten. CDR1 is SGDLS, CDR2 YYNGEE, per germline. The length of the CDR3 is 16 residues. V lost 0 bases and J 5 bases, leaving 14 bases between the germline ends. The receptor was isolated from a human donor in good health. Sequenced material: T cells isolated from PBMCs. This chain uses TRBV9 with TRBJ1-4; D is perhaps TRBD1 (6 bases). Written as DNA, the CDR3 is TGTGCCAGCAGCGTAGGATGGGGGGGGCCAAATGAAAAACTGTTTTTT. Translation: CASSVGWGGPNEKLFF.